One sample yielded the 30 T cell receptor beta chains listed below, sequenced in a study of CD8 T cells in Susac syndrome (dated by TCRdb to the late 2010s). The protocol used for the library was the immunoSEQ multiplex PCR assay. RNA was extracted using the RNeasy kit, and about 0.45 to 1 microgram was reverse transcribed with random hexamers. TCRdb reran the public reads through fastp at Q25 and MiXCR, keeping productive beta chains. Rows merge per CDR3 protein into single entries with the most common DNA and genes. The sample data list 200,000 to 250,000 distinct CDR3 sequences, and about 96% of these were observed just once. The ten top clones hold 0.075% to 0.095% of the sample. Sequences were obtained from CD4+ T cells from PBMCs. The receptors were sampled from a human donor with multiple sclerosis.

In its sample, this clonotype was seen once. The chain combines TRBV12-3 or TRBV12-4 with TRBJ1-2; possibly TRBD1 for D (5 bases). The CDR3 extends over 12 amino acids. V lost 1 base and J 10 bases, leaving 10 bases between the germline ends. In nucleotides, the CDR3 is TGTGCCAGCAGTTTAGTGGCGGGGGACTACACCTTC. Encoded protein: CASSLVAGDYTF.

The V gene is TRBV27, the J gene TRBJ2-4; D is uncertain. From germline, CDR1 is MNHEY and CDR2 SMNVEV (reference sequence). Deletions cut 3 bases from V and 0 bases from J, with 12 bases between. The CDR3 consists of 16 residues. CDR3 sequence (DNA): TGTGCCAGCAGTTTTGATCCGGGTGTAGCCAAAAACATTCAGTACTTC. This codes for CASSFDPGVAKNIQYF.

The CDR3 loop is CSVDRPPRGRQPQHF. DNA of the CDR3: TGCAGCGTTGACCGACCCCCCAGGGGTCGTCAGCCCCAGCATTTT. This chain joins TRBV29-1 and TRBJ1-5; weak D call: TRBD1 (6 bases). The V gene's germline CDR1 is SQVTM and CDR2 ANQGSEA. The CDR3 contains 15 residues. The V and J ends lost 3 bases and 6 bases respectively, with 18 bases between them.

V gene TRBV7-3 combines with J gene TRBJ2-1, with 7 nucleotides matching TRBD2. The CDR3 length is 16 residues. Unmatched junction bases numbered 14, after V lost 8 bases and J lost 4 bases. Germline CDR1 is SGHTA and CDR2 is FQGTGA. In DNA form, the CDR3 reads TGTGCCAGCGGGCCCTCGAGCGGGGCACAGTACAATGAGCAGTTCTTC. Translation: CASGPSSGAQYNEQFF.

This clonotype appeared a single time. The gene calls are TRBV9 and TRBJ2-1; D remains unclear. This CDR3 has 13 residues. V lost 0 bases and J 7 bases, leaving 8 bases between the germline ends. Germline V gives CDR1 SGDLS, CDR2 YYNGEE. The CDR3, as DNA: TGTGCCAGCAGCGTAGTCGGAAGGAATGAGCAGTTCTTC. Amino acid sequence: CASSVVGRNEQFF.

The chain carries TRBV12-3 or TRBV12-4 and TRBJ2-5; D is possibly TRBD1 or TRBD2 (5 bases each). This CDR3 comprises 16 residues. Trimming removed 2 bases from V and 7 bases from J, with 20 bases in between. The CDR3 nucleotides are TGTGCCAGCAGTTTAAACATGGGGACGCGGCGAGGGACCCAGTACTTC. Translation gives CASSLNMGTRRGTQYF.

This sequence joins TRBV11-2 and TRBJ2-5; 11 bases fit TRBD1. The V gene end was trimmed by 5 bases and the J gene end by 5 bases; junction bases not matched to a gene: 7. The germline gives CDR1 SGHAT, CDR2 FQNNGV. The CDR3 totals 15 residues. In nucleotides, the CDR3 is TGTGCCAGCAGCCGCAAAGGGACAGGGGGGGAGACCCAGTACTTC. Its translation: CASSRKGTGGETQYF.

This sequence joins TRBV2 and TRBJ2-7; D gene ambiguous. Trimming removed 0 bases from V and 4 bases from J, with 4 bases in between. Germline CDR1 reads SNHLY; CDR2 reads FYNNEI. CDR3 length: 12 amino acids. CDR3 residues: CASSEAQYEQYF. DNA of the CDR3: TGTGCCAGCAGTGAAGCGCAGTACGAGCAGTACTTC.

The DNA of the CDR3 is TGTGCCAGCAGTTTTAGGAGGTTTGGGGGAGGAGACTACGAGCAGTACTTC. It translates to CASSFRRFGGGDYEQYF. The gene calls are TRBV6-5 and TRBJ2-7, with D possibly matching TRBD2 (6 bases). The CDR3 consists of 17 residues. Trimming left V 4 bases short and J 3 bases short, with 22 bases between. Germline CDR1 is MNHEY and CDR2 is SVGAGI.

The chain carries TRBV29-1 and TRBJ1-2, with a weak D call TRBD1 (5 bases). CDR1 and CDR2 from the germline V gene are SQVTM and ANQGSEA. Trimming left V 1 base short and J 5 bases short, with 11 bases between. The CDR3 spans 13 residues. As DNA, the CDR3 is TGCAGCGTTGAAGTTCAGGGCAGATATGGCTACACCTTC. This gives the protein CSVEVQGRYGYTF. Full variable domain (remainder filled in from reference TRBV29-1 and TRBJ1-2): SAVISQKPSRDICQRGTSLTIQCQVDSQVTMMFWYRQQPGQSLTLIATANQGSEATYESGFVIDKFPISRPNLTFSTLTVSNMSPEDSSIYLCSVEVQGRYGYTFGSGTRLTVV.

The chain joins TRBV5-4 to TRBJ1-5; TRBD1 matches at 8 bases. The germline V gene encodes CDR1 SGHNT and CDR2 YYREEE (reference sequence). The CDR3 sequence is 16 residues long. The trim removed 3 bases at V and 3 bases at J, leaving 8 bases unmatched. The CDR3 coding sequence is TGTGCCAGCAGCTACCGGACAGGGAATTTCAATCAGCCCCAGCATTTT. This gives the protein CASSYRTGNFNQPQHF.

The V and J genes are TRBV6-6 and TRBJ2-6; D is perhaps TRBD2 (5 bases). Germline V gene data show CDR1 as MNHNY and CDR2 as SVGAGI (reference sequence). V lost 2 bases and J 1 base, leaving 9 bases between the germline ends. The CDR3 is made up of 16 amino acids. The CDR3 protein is CASSYRPGSGANVLTF. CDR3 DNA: TGTGCCAGCAGTTACCGCCCGGGGTCTGGGGCCAACGTCCTGACTTTC.

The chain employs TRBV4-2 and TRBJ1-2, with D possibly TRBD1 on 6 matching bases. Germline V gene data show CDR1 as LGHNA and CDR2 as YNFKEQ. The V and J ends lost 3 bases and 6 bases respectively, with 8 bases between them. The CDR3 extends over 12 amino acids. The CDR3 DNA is TGTGCCAGCAGCCAGTACAGGGATGGCTACACCTTC. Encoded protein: CASSQYRDGYTF.

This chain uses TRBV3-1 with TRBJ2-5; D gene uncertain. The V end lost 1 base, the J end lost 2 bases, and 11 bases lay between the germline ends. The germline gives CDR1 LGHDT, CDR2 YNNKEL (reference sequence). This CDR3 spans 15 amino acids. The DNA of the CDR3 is TGTGCCAGCAGCCAAGGTAGCCTACCGCAAGAGACCCAGTACTTC. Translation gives CASSQGSLPQETQYF.

CDR3 nucleotide sequence: TGTGCCAGCAGCGGGCAGGGGGTGAGAGGCTACACCTTC. Its protein product is CASSGQGVRGYTF. The V and J genes are TRBV27 and TRBJ1-2; 7 bases map to TRBD1. Germline V gene data show CDR1 as MNHEY and CDR2 as SMNVEV (reference sequence). The CDR3 covers 13 residues. V was clipped by 6 bases and J by 8 bases; unmatched bases: 9.

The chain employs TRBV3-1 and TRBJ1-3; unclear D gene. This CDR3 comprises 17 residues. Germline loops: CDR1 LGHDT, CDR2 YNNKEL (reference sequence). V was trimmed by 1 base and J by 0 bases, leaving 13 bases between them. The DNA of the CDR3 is TGTGCCAGCAGCCAAGCGACCGCATTGACCTCTGGAAACACCATATATTTT. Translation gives CASSQATALTSGNTIYF.

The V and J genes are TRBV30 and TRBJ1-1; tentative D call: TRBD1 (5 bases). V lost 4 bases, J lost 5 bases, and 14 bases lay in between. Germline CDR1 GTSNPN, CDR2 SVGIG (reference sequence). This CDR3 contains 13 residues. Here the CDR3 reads CAWNRQEGTEAFF. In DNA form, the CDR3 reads TGTGCCTGGAACCGGCAGGAGGGGACTGAAGCTTTCTTT. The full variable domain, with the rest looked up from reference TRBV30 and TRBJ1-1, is SQTIHQWPATLVQPVGSPLSLECTVEGTSNPNLYWYRQAAGRGLQLLFYSVGIGQISSEVPQNLSASRPQDRQFILSSKKLLLSDSGFYLCAWNRQEGTEAFFGQGTRLTVV.

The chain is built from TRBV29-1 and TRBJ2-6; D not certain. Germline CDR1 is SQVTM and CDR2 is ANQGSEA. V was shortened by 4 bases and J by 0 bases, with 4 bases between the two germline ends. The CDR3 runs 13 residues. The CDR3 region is CSVGSSGANVLTF. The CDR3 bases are TGCAGCGTTGGGAGCTCTGGGGCCAACGTCCTGACTTTC. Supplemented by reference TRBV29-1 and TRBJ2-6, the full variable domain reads SAVISQKPSRDICQRGTSLTIQCQVDSQVTMMFWYRQQPGQSLTLIATANQGSEATYESGFVIDKFPISRPNLTFSTLTVSNMSPEDSSIYLCSVGSSGANVLTFGAGSRLTVL.

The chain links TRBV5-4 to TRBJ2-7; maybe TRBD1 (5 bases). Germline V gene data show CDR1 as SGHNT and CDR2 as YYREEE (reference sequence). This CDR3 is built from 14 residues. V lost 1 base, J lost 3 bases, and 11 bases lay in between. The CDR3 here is CASSLMGRNYEQYF. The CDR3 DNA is TGTGCCAGCAGCTTGATGGGGCGTAACTACGAGCAGTACTTC.

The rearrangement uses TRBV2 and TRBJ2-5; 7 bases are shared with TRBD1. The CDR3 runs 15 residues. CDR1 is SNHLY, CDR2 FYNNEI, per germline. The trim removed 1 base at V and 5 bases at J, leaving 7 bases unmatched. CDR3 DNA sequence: TGTGCCAGCAGTGAAGGGACAGGACATGGGGAGACCCAGTACTTC. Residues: CASSEGTGHGETQYF.

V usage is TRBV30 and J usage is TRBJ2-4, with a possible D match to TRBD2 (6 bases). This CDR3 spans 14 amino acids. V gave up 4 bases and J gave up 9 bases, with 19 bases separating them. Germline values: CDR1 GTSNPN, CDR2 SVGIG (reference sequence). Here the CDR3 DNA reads TGTGCCTGGACCCCTACGGGACTTCGCCGCATTCAGTACTTC. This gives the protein CAWTPTGLRRIQYF.

CDR3 residues: CASSVAPTGGAGGYTF. The CDR3 nucleotides are TGTGCCAGCAGCGTAGCTCCGACAGGGGGCGCGGGGGGCTACACCTTC. The chain carries TRBV9 and TRBJ1-2, with 10 bases lining up with TRBD1. V gave up 0 bases and J gave up 8 bases; unmatched junction bases: 10. The germline V gene encodes CDR1 SGDLS and CDR2 YYNGEE. This CDR3 contains 16 residues. Full variable domain (rest looked up from reference TRBV9 and TRBJ1-2): DSGVTQTPKHLITATGQRVTLRCSPRSGDLSVYWYQQSLDQGLQFLIQYYNGEERAKGNILERFSAQQFPDLHSELNLSSLELGDSALYFCASSVAPTGGAGGYTFGSGTRLTVV.

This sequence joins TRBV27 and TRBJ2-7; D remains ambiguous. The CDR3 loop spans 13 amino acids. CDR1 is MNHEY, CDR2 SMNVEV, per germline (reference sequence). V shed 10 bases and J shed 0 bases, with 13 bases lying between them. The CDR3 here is CATRTASSYEQYF. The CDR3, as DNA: TGTGCCACCAGGACGGCCAGCTCCTACGAGCAGTACTTC.

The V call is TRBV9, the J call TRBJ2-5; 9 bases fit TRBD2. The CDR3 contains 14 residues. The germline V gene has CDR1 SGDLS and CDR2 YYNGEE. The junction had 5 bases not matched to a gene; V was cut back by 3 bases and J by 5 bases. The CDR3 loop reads CASSDVAGDETQYF. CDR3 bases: TGTGCCAGCAGCGACGTAGCGGGGGACGAGACCCAGTACTTC.

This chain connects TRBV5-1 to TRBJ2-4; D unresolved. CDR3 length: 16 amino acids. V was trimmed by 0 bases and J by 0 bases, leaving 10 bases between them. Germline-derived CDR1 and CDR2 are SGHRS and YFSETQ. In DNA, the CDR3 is TGCGCCAGCAGCTTGGGGACGGCACTAGCCAAAAACATTCAGTACTTC. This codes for CASSLGTALAKNIQYF.

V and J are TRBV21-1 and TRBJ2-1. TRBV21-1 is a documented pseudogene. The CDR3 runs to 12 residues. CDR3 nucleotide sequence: TGTGCCAGCAGCGGCGGTGACAATGAGCAGTTCTTC. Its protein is CASSGGDNEQFF.

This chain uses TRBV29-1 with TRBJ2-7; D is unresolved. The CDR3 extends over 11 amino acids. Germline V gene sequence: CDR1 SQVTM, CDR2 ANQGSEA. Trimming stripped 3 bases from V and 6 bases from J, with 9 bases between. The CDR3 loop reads CSVEWQTEQYF. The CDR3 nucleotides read TGCAGCGTTGAGTGGCAGACCGAGCAGTACTTC.

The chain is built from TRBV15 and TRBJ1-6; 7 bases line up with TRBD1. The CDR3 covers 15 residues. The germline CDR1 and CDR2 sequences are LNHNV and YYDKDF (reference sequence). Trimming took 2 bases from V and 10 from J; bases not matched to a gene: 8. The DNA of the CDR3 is TGTGCCACCAGCAGACCGACAGGGTCCGGATCACCCCTCCACTTT. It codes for CATSRPTGSGSPLHF.

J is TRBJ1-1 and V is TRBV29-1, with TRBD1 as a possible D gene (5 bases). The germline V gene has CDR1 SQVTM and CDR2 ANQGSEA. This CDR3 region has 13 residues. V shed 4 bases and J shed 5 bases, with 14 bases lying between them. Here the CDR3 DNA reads TGCAGCGTTGTTAAGGGGAGGCTTACTGAAGCTTTCTTT. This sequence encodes CSVVKGRLTEAFF.

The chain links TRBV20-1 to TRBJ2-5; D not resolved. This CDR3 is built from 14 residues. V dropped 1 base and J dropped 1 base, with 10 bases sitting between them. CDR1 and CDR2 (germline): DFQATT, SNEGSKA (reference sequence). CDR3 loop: CSARVSASQETQYF. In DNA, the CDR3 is TGCAGTGCTAGAGTCAGCGCCAGCCAAGAGACCCAGTACTTC.